Below are 24 T cell receptor beta chains sequenced from a single sample in a study of CD8 T cells in ankylosing spondylitis. One entry per CDR3 protein, called by TCRdb with MiXCR from the 5' RACE reads. The data contain 250,000 or so distinct CDR3 sequences, under 30% of them singletons. The source material was blood, either unsorted or a sorted T cell fraction (not recorded which). The source is a male donor with ankylosing spondylitis or in good health (not recorded which).

This clonotype was recorded at least ten times. The chain links TRBV20-1 to TRBJ2-1; 7 nucleotides agree with TRBD2. Trimming cost V 6 bases and J 9 bases; bases outside gene matches: 8. The CDR3 covers 12 residues. CDR1 is DFQATT, CDR2 SNEGSKA, per germline (reference sequence). DNA of the CDR3: TGCAGTGCCCCGGGTCGGGGGGTTGAGCAGTTCTTC. This sequence encodes CSAPGRGVEQFF.

The V and J genes are TRBV2 and TRBJ2-1; D is unresolved. This CDR3 spans 12 amino acids. Germline CDR1 and CDR2: SNHLY and FYNNEI. The ends were cut back, 0 bases at V and 7 bases at J, with 4 bases in the middle. DNA of the CDR3: TGTGCCAGCAGTGAAGCCGAGAATGAGCAGTTCTTC. It translates to CASSEAENEQFF. Full variable domain (remainder filled in from reference TRBV2 and TRBJ2-1): EPEVTQTPSHQVTQMGQEVILRCVPISNHLYFYWYRQILGQKVEFLVSFYNNEISEKSEIFDDQFSVERPDGSNFTLKIRSTKLEDSAMYFCASSEAENEQFFGPGTRLTVL.

This clonotype was seen ten or more times. This rearrangement joins TRBV3-1 to TRBJ2-3; TRBD1 matches 8 bases. The CDR3 is 18 amino acids. After removal of 3 bases from V and 2 bases from J, the junction contained 13 bases not matched to a gene. The germline gives CDR1 LGHDT, CDR2 YNNKEL (reference sequence). In nucleotides, the CDR3 is TGTGCCAGCAGCCACATGGGTTACAGGGGGTCTGACACAGATACGCAGTATTTT. It specifies CASSHMGYRGSDTDTQYF.

Many counts were recorded for this clonotype. J is TRBJ2-4 and V is TRBV7-2, with 11 positions matching TRBD2. Trimming at V came to 0 bases and at J to 6 bases, leaving 10 bases not matched to a gene. The CDR3 length is 18 residues. The germline V gene encodes CDR1 SGHTA and CDR2 FQGNSA. CDR3 in amino acids: CASSLAVAGGPHINIQYF. DNA for the CDR3: TGTGCCAGCAGCTTAGCGGTAGCGGGGGGGCCACACATAAACATTCAGTACTTC.

In its sample, this clonotype was seen a few times. V is TRBV12-3 or TRBV12-4 and J is TRBJ1-2; a possible D gene is TRBD1 (6 bases). The length of the CDR3 is 15 residues. Trimming removed 1 base from V and 0 bases from J, with 9 bases in between. This CDR3 reads CASSLGTAANYGYTF. Written as DNA, the CDR3 is TGTGCCAGCAGTTTAGGGACAGCCGCTAACTATGGCTACACCTTC.

This clonotype showed up many times. J is TRBJ2-7 and V is TRBV4-1; D remains ambiguous. Between the trimmed V and J ends, which lost 1 base and 0 bases, there was a span of 10 bases. This CDR3 has 15 residues. Germline values: CDR1 MGHRA, CDR2 YSYEKL. This CDR3 reads CASSQVWTDSYEQYF. The CDR3 DNA reads TGCGCCAGCAGCCAAGTGTGGACGGACTCCTACGAGCAGTACTTC.

The genes are TRBV29-1 and TRBJ2-3; 7 nucleotides line up with TRBD1. This CDR3 is 14 amino acids long. Trimming cost V 4 bases and J 2 bases; bases outside gene matches: 6. In germline, CDR1 is SQVTM, CDR2 ANQGSEA. This CDR3 reads CSVAAEGATDTQYF. In DNA form, the CDR3 reads TGCAGCGTTGCCGCTGAGGGGGCCACAGATACGCAGTATTTT.

The genes are TRBV12-3 or TRBV12-4 and TRBJ1-2; D gene ambiguous. The V and J ends lost 0 bases and 0 bases respectively, with 11 bases between them. CDR3 size: 16 residues. The CDR3 DNA reads TGTGCCAGCAGTTTAGCGCACCAGGCCACTAACTATGGCTACACCTTC. Its protein is CASSLAHQATNYGYTF.

This clonotype was seen a few times. The CDR3 DNA is TGTGCCATCAGTCAGTGGTACGACTTGGGGGAGCAGTACTTC. This sequence encodes CAISQWYDLGEQYF. The chain uses TRBV10-3 and TRBJ2-7, with unresolved D. The CDR3 spans 14 residues. Trimming stripped 5 bases from V and 7 bases from J, with 18 bases between. The germline V gene encodes CDR1 ENHRY and CDR2 SYGVKD.

The chain couples TRBV29-1 to TRBJ1-1, with TRBD1 matching over 7 bases. The CDR3 runs 13 residues. Germline CDR1 reads SQVTM; CDR2 reads ANQGSEA. Trimming took 6 bases from V and 7 from J; bases not matched to a gene: 11. The CDR3 protein is CSVYPQGRVEAFF. The CDR3, as DNA: TGCAGCGTCTACCCACAGGGGAGGGTTGAAGCTTTCTTT. Filled out from reference TRBV29-1 and TRBJ1-1, the complete variable domain reads SAVISQKPSRDICQRGTSLTIQCQVDSQVTMMFWYRQQPGQSLTLIATANQGSEATYESGFVIDKFPISRPNLTFSTLTVSNMSPEDSSIYLCSVYPQGRVEAFFGQGTRLTVV.

The CDR3 sequence: CASSPQSRDPEAGNTIYF. The DNA for the CDR3 is TGTGCCAGCAGTCCCCAATCCCGGGACCCGGAGGCTGGAAACACCATATATTTT. The chain has TRBV25-1 and TRBJ1-3; D might be TRBD1 (5 bases). Germline assignment: CDR1 MGHDK and CDR2 SYGVNS. The CDR3 is 18 residues long. V gave up 5 bases and J gave up 2 bases, with 22 bases separating them.

This clonotype is categorized as medium-sized. J is TRBJ2-2 and V is TRBV12-3 or TRBV12-4, with D perhaps TRBD1 (5 bases). Trimming removed 6 bases from V and 0 bases from J, with 5 bases in between. The CDR3 extends over 13 amino acids. This chain's CDR3 is CASRQANTGELFF. In DNA form, the CDR3 reads TGTGCCAGCAGACAGGCGAACACCGGGGAGCTGTTTTTT.

This clonotype appeared a few times. The chain employs TRBV3-1 and TRBJ2-7; no clear D. The CDR3 loop spans 13 amino acids. The V end lost 2 bases, the J end lost 12 bases, and 17 bases lay between the germline ends. The germline CDR1 and CDR2 sequences are LGHDT and YNNKEL (reference sequence). The CDR3 DNA is TGTGCCAGCAGCCAAAGTCCCGCTGTAGTGGGGTACTTC. Translated, it gives CASSQSPAVVGYF.

V gene TRBV20-1 combines with J gene TRBJ2-3; 13 positions agree with TRBD2. Germline trimming cut 5 bases from V and 1 base from J; bases unmatched to any gene: 3. CDR1 DFQATT and CDR2 SNEGSKA come from the germline V gene (reference sequence). This CDR3 contains 15 residues. This chain's CDR3 is CSASGTSGGTDTQYF. The CDR3 DNA sequence: TGCAGTGCTTCCGGGACTAGCGGGGGCACAGATACGCAGTATTTT.

This clonotype showed up many times. The CDR3 is CASSYSLQETQYF. The CDR3 coding sequence is TGTGCCAGCAGTTACTCACTGCAAGAGACCCAGTACTTC. This rearrangement joins TRBV6-5 to TRBJ2-5; no firm D call. CDR1 is MNHEY, CDR2 SVGAGI, per germline. V shed 0 bases and J shed 2 bases, with 4 bases lying between them. CDR3 length: 13 amino acids.

In its sample, this clonotype was seen many times. This chain joins TRBV20-1 and TRBJ2-3, with D possibly being TRBD1 or TRBD2 (6 bases each). The V end lost 7 bases, the J end lost 2 bases, and 10 bases lay between the germline ends. Germline assignment: CDR1 DFQATT and CDR2 SNEGSKA (reference sequence). The CDR3 runs 12 residues. The CDR3 nucleotides read TGCAGTGGGGGGGCAATCACAGATACGCAGTATTTT. Encoded protein: CSGGAITDTQYF.

V is TRBV10-3 and J is TRBJ1-1; maybe TRBD1 (5 bases). Germline CDR1 and CDR2: ENHRY and SYGVKD. CDR3 length equals 13 residues. V was pared by 0 bases and J by 4 bases, with 6 bases between. The CDR3 DNA sequence: TGTGCCATCAGTGAGTCCCAGGGCACTGAAGCTTTCTTT. Encoded protein: CAISESQGTEAFF.

V is TRBV20-1 and J is TRBJ2-7; possibly TRBD1 for D (6 bases). The CDR3 contains 15 residues. Germline CDR1 DFQATT, CDR2 SNEGSKA (reference sequence). The ends were cut back, 5 bases at V and 3 bases at J, with 20 bases in the middle. The CDR3 sequence is CSAPTLRTANYEQYF. The CDR3 coding sequence is TGCAGTGCTCCTACCCTACGGACAGCCAACTACGAGCAGTACTTC.

The genes are TRBV12-3 or TRBV12-4 and TRBJ1-2; D remains unclear. The V gene lost 7 bases and the J gene lost 3 bases, with 12 bases spanning the gap. The CDR3 has 13 residues. In DNA, the CDR3 is TGTGCCAGCACCCTGGGGAGGGACTATGGCTACACCTTC. It encodes CASTLGRDYGYTF.

This clonotype was detected many times. The chain links TRBV20-1 to TRBJ2-1, with D tentatively TRBD1 (5 bases). CDR1 is DFQATT, CDR2 SNEGSKA, per germline (reference sequence). Trimming took 5 bases from V and 2 from J, leaving 13 bases between them. The CDR3 runs 14 residues. This chain's CDR3 is CSAVDRATYNEQFF. The CDR3 bases are TGCAGTGCTGTCGACAGAGCAACCTACAATGAGCAGTTCTTC.

The V and J genes are TRBV20-1 and TRBJ2-5; tentatively, D is TRBD2 (7 bases). The CDR3 runs to 16 residues. V was trimmed by 1 base and J by 2 bases, leaving 17 bases between them. CDR1 and CDR2 from the germline V gene are DFQATT and SNEGSKA (reference sequence). The CDR3 DNA is TGCAGTGCTAGAGCTGCCACAGGGAGGGTTCAAGAGACCCAGTACTTC. Translating gives CSARAATGRVQETQYF.

The chain is built from TRBV29-1 and TRBJ2-7, with 8 bases aligning to TRBD1. This CDR3 spans 14 amino acids. With 3 bases clipped from V and 5 bases from J, the junction kept 9 bases outside the gene matches. Looked up from germline, CDR1 is SQVTM and CDR2 is ANQGSEA. This CDR3 is CSVEVPGGIDEQYF. CDR3 bases: TGCAGCGTTGAGGTCCCAGGGGGCATCGACGAGCAGTACTTC.

This clonotype has ten or more counts. This chain connects TRBV5-1 to TRBJ2-5, with D perhaps given as TRBD1 or TRBD2 (7 bases each). The CDR3 contains 14 residues. Trimming took 4 bases from V and 2 from J, leaving 12 bases between them. Germline loops: CDR1 SGHRS, CDR2 YFSETQ. The chain's CDR3 is CASSQGGQQETQYF. The CDR3 DNA is TGCGCCAGCAGCCAGGGGGGGCAGCAAGAGACCCAGTACTTC.

This rearrangement joins TRBV5-1 to TRBJ1-6; D remains unclear. This CDR3 contains 13 residues. The V gene's germline CDR1 is SGHRS and CDR2 YFSETQ. Trimming removed 0 bases from V and 6 bases from J, with 4 bases in between. The CDR3: CASSLDSNSPLHF. As DNA, the CDR3 is TGCGCCAGCAGCTTGGACAGTAATTCACCCCTCCACTTT.